This T cell receptor (beta chain) was found in a study of T cells in Graves' hyperthyroidism and ophthalmopathy. TCR beta CDR3 regions were amplified from RNA transcripts. The study used the HTBI primer set for a first-round RT-PCR of the TCR CDR3. TCRdb reprocessed the multiplex PCR reads via MiXCR and lists one record per CDR3 protein. Of roughly 400,000 distinct CDR3 sequences in the sample, roughly 14% are singletons; the top ten hold around a quarter. Not enrolled were patients with uncontrolled infection, other autoimmune disease, pregnancy or lactation. Thyroid ultrasound, orbital computed tomography, clinical symptoms, and serum thyroxine and TRAb underpinned diagnoses. The blood sample dates from first hyperthyroidism diagnosis, preceding any ophthalmopathy symptoms. CDR3 length equals 15 residues. Per the germline V gene, CDR1 is LNHNV and CDR2 is YYDKDF (reference sequence). Trimming stripped 0 bases from V and 4 bases from J, with 13 bases between.

The clonotype originates from a young woman with Graves' hyperthyroidism that later progressed to Graves' ophthalmopathy. The chain has TRBV15 and TRBJ2-7, with D possibly being TRBD1 (6 bases). The specimen sequenced was blood. The chain's CDR3 is CATSRDPDRSYEQYF. As DNA, the CDR3 is TGTGCCACCAGCAGAGATCCAGACAGGTCTTACGAGCAGTACTTC.